The entry that follows covers one T cell receptor (beta chain) sequence. Its antigen is still unknown. CDR1 and CDR2 from the germline V gene are MNHNS and SASEGT. The V gene lost 3 bases and the J gene lost 10 bases, with 35 bases spanning the gap. The CDR3 runs to 20 residues. This sample stems from a study of Ad26.COV2.S vaccination and SARS-CoV-2 variants. Study context: Donor was assigned to the Ad26.COV2.S arm of trial COV1001. Donor got 5x10^10 or 1x10^11 viral particles of Ad26.COV2.S. Study results and caveats: Post-vaccination spike-specific CD8+ and CD4+ T cell responses reportedly had substantial breadth. People who got the vaccine had more spike-specific TCR breadth than people who got placebo.

Treatment here: around 19 received Ad26.COV2.S at low or high dose, single or two shots; 5 received placebo; per-sample allocation not given. Day 63 following the first vaccine or placebo injection was when the samples were taken. Repertoires were generated with immunoSEQ multiplex PCR, while TCRdb's copy carries only in-frame clones and drops some. Of a few hundred thousand clones in the sample, roughly 85% are singletons; the top ten hold around 7%. The chain carries TRBV6-1 and TRBJ2-3, with D perhaps matching TRBD1 or TRBD2 (5 bases each). The sequencing here drew on peripheral blood, taken in a trial of Ad26.COV2.S vaccine versus placebo. The receptor was isolated from a person aged 18 to 59 who received the Ad26.COV2.S COVID-19 vaccine or a placebo. The CDR3 protein is CASSEGTQMLAFYPPFPQYF. The CDR3 bases are TGTGCCAGCAGTGAGGGGACCCAGATGCTGGCCTTTTACCCACCTTTTCCGCAGTATTTT.